The text below deals with one TCR beta chain. This clonotype showed up just a few times. Its antigen remains undetermined. No much larger clonotype is one base removed from it; base qualities were not supplied. A multiplex PCR system amplified the TCR beta CDR3 region, with a first 10-cycle round using 32 V-gene forward and 13 J-gene reverse primers. A QIAGEN Multiplex PCR Kit was used for first-round PCR, and the primer sequences were filed in Chinese patent CN105087789A. A second PCR round added Illumina universal primers using the Phusion High-Fidelity PCR Kit. The TCR libraries underwent paired-end sequencing with a read length of 151 bp on the Illumina HiSeq X Ten platform. Turning to the authors' computational methods: Reads lacking multiplex PCR primers were removed with Cutadapt, read pairs were merged with PEAR, and CDR3 regions were called with MiXCR default settings. Repertoire diversity used Shannon entropy, and clonality was computed as one minus Shannon entropy divided by ln of productive unique sequence count. Clonotypes at a frequency of at least 0.5% were defined as dominant or high-frequency T-cell clones. The raw public data were reprocessed by TCRdb itself: fastp quality trimming at Q25, MiXCR clonotype calling, in-frame beta chains only. CDR3 protein sequences are deduplicated, and each keeps its most common genes and DNA. These V and J calls originate from TCRdb's pipeline instead of the authors' own analysis. The sample table contains 22,000 or so distinct CDR3 sequences; only one count was recorded for over 25% of them. The ten largest clones add up to around 4.1% of the sample.

Genomic DNA was extracted from bulk tumor tissue and used as the TCR template, and about 0.65 ug gDNA was amplified per sample. During surgery, several biopsies were collected from each primary tumor and placed as far from one another as possible within the tumor mass. The study cohort was described as untreated, and patients were newly diagnosed NSCLC cases undergoing curative surgery. The donors were roughly 15 patients with newly diagnosed non-small cell lung cancer who were having surgery with curative intent. The resected tumor masses were reviewed by two independent pathologists. Only high-quality DNA and RNA samples were carried forward to sequencing. V loses 2 bases at its end and J loses 1 base; junction bases beyond the gene matches: 7. Per the germline V gene (reference sequence), DFQATT is the CDR1 and SNEGSKA is the CDR2. CDR3 length: 16 amino acids, cysteine to phenylalanine. Solely the CDR3 DNA is kept, with 48 bases framed from the first base.

The record originates from a study of immune heterogeneity within non-small cell lung tumors (dated by TCRdb to the late 2010s). About the investigation overall: By histology, the tumors were a few squamous cell carcinomas, nine to eleven non-squamous carcinomas and 1 tumor not otherwise specified. Whole-exome sequencing, RNA-seq and TCR beta repertoire sequencing were combined for multiple spatially distinct regions from each NSCLC tumor so that intratumoral immune heterogeneity could be examined. TCR repertoires were analyzed from 55 to 70 tumor loci of 15 or so patients, while transcriptome data covered only around 45 loci from some 11 patients. For mutant peptides 8 to 11 amino acids long, netMHCpan-3.0 predicted neoantigen binding to the HLA alleles of each patient.

Study-wide findings and limitations: Local T-cell repertoire clonality showed a statistically significant but moderate positive correlation with local tumor mutational burden (R 0.3 to 0.4). Within a patient, the same dominant CDR3B clonotypes appeared at multiple loci, but different tumor locations also contained unique high-frequency clones. For the most part, high-frequency TCR beta clonotypes differed from one individual patient to another.

The chain employs TRBV20-1 and TRBJ2-1; TRBD2 lines up with 8 middle nucleotides. The source of this sequence is a man in his forties with non-small cell lung cancer. Sequencing input: lung tumor tissue. This receptor carries the CDR3 CSARSPTGGSYNEQFF. Here is the DNA: TGCAGTGCTAGAAGTCCTACGGGAGGGTCCTACAATGAGCAGTTCTTC.